This T cell receptor (beta chain) was recorded in a study of blood T cell repertoires in COVID-19. Authors' methods: Scientists estimated how many nucleated cells there were by amplifying reference gene primers. Method: immunoSEQ multiplex PCR; TCRdb's copy keeps in-frame clones and lacks some. Clonal size and the V and J genes are those of that table, whereas D and trimming came from the DNA. The sample yields 250,000 to 300,000 clones, approximately 91% seen once. Germline assignment: CDR1 SGHTS and CDR2 YDEGEE. CDR3 size: 15 residues. Trimming left V 1 base short and J 0 bases short, with 8 bases between.

The specimen was PBMCs or T cells enriched from blood (not recorded which). This TCR came from a woman between 40 and 55 years old with acute COVID-19. The chain combines TRBV5-8 with TRBJ2-1; TRBD2 is a possible D gene (5 bases). The CDR3 protein is CASSLLGSSYNEQFF. CDR3 nucleotide sequence: TGTGCCAGCAGCTTGCTAGGGAGCTCCTACAATGAGCAGTTCTTC.